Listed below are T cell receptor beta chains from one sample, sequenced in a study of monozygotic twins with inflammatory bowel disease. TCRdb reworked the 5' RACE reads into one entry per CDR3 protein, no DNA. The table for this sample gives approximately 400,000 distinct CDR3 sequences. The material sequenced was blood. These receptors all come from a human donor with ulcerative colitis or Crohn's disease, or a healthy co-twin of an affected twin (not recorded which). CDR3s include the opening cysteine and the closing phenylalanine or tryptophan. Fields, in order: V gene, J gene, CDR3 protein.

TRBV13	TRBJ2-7	CASSEGLRLEEQYF
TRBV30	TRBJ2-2	CAWRGQVNTGELFF
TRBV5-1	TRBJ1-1	CASSRGQDAEAFF
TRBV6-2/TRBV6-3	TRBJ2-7	CASSYMSYEQYF
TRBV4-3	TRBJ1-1	CASSLQGGDNEAFF
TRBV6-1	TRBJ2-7	CASRETATYEQYF
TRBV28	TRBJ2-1	CATSRGVISSPLLNEQFF
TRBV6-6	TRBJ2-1	CASLDTRPSNEQFF
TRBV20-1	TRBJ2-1	CSHVVQGAYNEQFF
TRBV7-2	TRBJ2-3	CASSDMGGGLTDTQYF
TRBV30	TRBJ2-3	CAWSKQGIDTDTQYF
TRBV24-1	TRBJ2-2	CATSDSGTVTGELFF
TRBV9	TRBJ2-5	CASSVDRGSQETQYF
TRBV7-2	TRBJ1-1	CASSRPGTGNTEAFF
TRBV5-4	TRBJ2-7	CASSSTGAYEQYF
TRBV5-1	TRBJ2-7	CASSQVPGVASYEQYF
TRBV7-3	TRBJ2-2	CASSLGMEGRLFF
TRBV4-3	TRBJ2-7	CASSQDWGVSYEQYF
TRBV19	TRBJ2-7	CASSIMTGGVNEQYF
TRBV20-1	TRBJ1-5	CSAREGSSNQPQHF
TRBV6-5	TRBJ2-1	CASSSGTSGGREQFF
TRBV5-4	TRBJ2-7	CASSQKKTGGYEQYF
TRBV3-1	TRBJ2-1	CASTYGSYSGEQFF
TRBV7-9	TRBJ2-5	CASSLSASGEIQETQYF
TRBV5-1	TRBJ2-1	CASSLAPPGGTYNEQFF
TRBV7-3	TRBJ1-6	CASSLRSGFNSPLHF
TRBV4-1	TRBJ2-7	CASSARTSGASSYEQYF
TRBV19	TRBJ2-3	CASSISLAGAGTDTQYF
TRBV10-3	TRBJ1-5	CAISESDRYQPQHF
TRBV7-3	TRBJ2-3	CASRRTGARTDTQYF
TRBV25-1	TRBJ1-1	CASSEFQNTEAFF
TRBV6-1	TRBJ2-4	CASSEGGQIYIQYF
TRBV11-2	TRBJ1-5	CASSSGDRINQPQHF
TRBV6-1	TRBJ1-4	CASRPDTNEKLFF
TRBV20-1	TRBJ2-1	CSQRDSPYNEQFF
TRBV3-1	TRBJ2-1	CASSQDGGGEQFF
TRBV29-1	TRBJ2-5	CSVGSGYRTSQETQYF
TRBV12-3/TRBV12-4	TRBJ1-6	CASRLPTGNHSPLHF
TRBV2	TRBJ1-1	CASRAQGGGTEAFF
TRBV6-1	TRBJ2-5	CASSHRRGVGETQYF
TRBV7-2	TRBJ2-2	CASSGGRTTNTGELFF
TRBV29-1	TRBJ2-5	CSSEAGGWETQYF
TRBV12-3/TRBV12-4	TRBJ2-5	CASRSWTSGGEETQYF
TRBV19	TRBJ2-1	CASSIPGQGRGNEQFF
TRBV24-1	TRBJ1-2	CATNPSYSPRGYTF
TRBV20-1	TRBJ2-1	CSAEGLAVTEQFF
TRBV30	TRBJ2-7	CAWARGGQGHEQYF
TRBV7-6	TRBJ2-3	CASSSVGLAGSDTQYF
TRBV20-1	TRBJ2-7	CSALDRVGAYEQYF